Below are 7 T cell receptor beta chains sequenced from a single sample in a study of regulatory T cells in long-lasting Graves disease. Time point of the sample: newly diagnosed GD, antithyroid drugs for less than 3 months. PBMCs provided the RNA from which the TCR library was made. Arm-PCR with iRepertoire HTBI primers amplified the CDR3 regions for these TCR beta libraries. Using its own MiXCR run on the multiplex PCR reads, TCRdb lists one record per CDR3 protein. The data show some 500,000 distinct CDR3 sequences, around 16% seen once. These data also formed part of another study, on T cells in Graves' hyperthyroidism and ophthalmopathy.

Sequenced here: peripheral blood mononuclear cells (PBMCs), sampled at new diagnosis, from a patient treated with antithyroid drugs. Receptors were obtained from a woman aged 40-60 years with Graves disease.

This sequence joins TRBV28 and TRBJ1-1; perhaps TRBD1 as D (5 bases). With 7 bases removed from V and 1 base from J, the gap between germline ends came to 13 bases. Germline lookup yields CDR1 MDHEN and CDR2 SYDVKM. The CDR3 contains 14 residues. CDR3 sequence (DNA): TGTGCCAGCAACGGCGGGGGAAGGAACACTGAAGCTTTCTTT. Translation: CASNGGGRNTEAFF.

With regard to this clonotype: A single base separates this from a much larger clone, so it may be a read error. The chain carries TRBV5-1 and TRBJ1-2, with D perhaps TRBD1 (5 bases). Germline V gene data show CDR1 as SGHRS and CDR2 as YFSETQ. The CDR3 contains 15 residues. Trimming took off 0 bases at V and 8 bases at J, with 17 bases between the two ends. CDR3 in DNA: TGCGCCAGCAGCTTGGATCTCACAGGTTATCGGGGCTACACCTTC. The encoded protein is CASSLDLTGYRGYTF.

This clonotype was counted a few times. The chain links TRBV12-3 or TRBV12-4 to TRBJ2-2; D is perhaps TRBD1 or TRBD2 (5 bases each). The CDR3 has 16 amino acids. With 8 bases removed from V and 7 bases from J, the gap between germline ends came to 23 bases. The CDR3 spells CASRLRGGQVSGELFF. CDR3 bases: TGTGCCAGCCGCCTCCGGGGCGGCCAAGTGAGCGGGGAGCTGTTTTTT.

This clonotype was detected many times. V usage is TRBV2 and J usage is TRBJ2-7, with D maybe TRBD2 (5 bases). Deletions cut 6 bases from V and 7 bases from J, with 13 bases between. Germline CDR1 and CDR2: SNHLY and FYNNEI. This CDR3 spans 12 amino acids. CDR3 loop: CASSPDPGEQYF. The CDR3 DNA sequence: TGTGCCAGCAGCCCTGACCCGGGGGAGCAGTACTTC.

This clonotype was recorded many times. The rearrangement links TRBV3-1 to TRBJ1-5; no reliable D call. The CDR3 runs 14 residues. Trimming stripped 0 bases from V and 7 bases from J, with 10 bases between. In germline, CDR1 is LGHDT, CDR2 YNNKEL (reference sequence). CDR3 sequence (DNA): TGTGCCAGCAGCCAAGAACCCAGTCAGCAGCCCCAGCATTTT. Protein product: CASSQEPSQQPQHF.

The V and J genes are TRBV10-2 and TRBJ2-5, with 8 bases aligning to TRBD2. The germline V gene encodes CDR1 WSHSY and CDR2 SAAADI. The CDR3 runs to 13 residues. J gave up 7 bases and V 7 bases, and 8 bases lay outside the gene matches. Here the CDR3 reads CASTPQRGGTQYF. CDR3 DNA sequence: TGCGCCAGCACCCCCCAACGGGGGGGGACCCAGTACTTC.

The sample holds many counts of this clonotype. V and J are TRBV6-1 and TRBJ1-2; TRBD1 matches at 9 bases. Germline trimming cut 6 bases from V and 4 bases from J; bases unmatched to any gene: 9. The CDR3 totals 15 residues. Germline V gene sequence: CDR1 MNHNS, CDR2 SASEGT. The CDR3 DNA reads as TGTGCCAGCAGCCCGGGACAGGGCTTTACCTATGGCTACACCTTC. Translated, it gives CASSPGQGFTYGYTF.